This T cell receptor (beta chain) was recovered during a study of shared clonotypes between healthy human individuals (dated by TCRdb to 2019 to 2021). Describing the broader study: The cohort included three men and two women between 18 and 49 years of age. For each donor, CD4 naive and CD4 memory were each given three plates, CD8 naive was given two plates, and CD8 memory was given one plate. To increase sequencing depth and limit assay-specific biases, different laboratories used diverse techniques to prepare libraries and sequence TCR repertoires. To estimate repertoire size and how much clonotypes are shared between individuals, the study performed deep sequencing of blood TCR repertoires from 4 to 6 healthy adults. Each donor's leukapheresis produced roughly between roughly 0.85 and 9.5 billion PBMCs. Beyond this particular receptor, the publication reports: Estimated clonotype richness was generally larger for naive than for memory subsets. Compared with non-shared clonotypes, clonotypes shared by all four sorted-subset donors had higher generation probabilities. Sampling was restricted to blood, and TCR repertoires in tissues likely differ from the TCR repertoires found in blood. The small number of donors limited the genetic and exposure-history diversity represented. Pairwise subsampling indicated that sequencing depth was expected to affect the degree of clonotype sharing among donors. Incomplete sequencing was indicated by rarefaction of sorted-subset datasets, despite the large sequencing depth. About 5% of naive CD4, around 3.6% of naive CD8, roughly 2.4% of memory CD4, and approximately 0.39% of memory CD8 clonotypes were shared across a few donors.

Using the deep immunoSEQ assay, TCR CDR3 regions were amplified from genomic DNA by multiplex PCR. Genomic DNA extracted from each cell subset was distributed evenly over all wells of several immunoSEQ 96-well plates, and each plate served as one replicate. For sorted subsets, 150 to 250 ng genomic DNA, equal to 30,000 or so T cell genomes, was loaded into each replicate PCR. The purified libraries were quantified using a Qubit 3.0 fluorometer, sized with a Bioanalyzer 2100, and then quantified again using the KAPA Library Quantification kit. Each immunoSEQ 96-well plate was sequenced on its own single-read 150-cycle Illumina NextSeq 550 flow cell. Turning to the authors' computational methods: Because the immunoSEQ output held only junctional sequences and lacked quality scores, the filtering could not match the filtering applied to full-length reads. To assign V/J genes and CDR3, sequences were annotated using PyIR, a Python wrapper for IgBLAST v1.9, with IMGT germline references. Any read was removed if the V/J assignment was weak (E-value above 1e-6), the CDR3 was missing, or the read contained stop codons, out-of-frame junctions, or ambiguous translated residues. A V3J clonotype was defined by an identical inferred V gene, J gene, and CDR3 amino acid sequence. Percentage overlap between repertoires was computed as shared unique clonotypes divided by the size of the smaller repertoire. RTK rarefaction, the Chao1 estimator, and Recon v2.1 estimates of unobserved clonotypes were used to assess repertoire richness. Generation probabilities for all TCRbeta clonotypes obtained by the gDNA method from several donors were computed using OLGA. TCRdb mirrors the immuneACCESS table, restricted to in-frame sequences. Some clones are absent from its copies; in checked studies, under half trace to an unresolved V gene, and the reason for the others is unknown. The V and J calls and clone size are taken from that table; D and trimming were inferred from the DNA. This sample gives about 2 million clones in total; less than 95% of them show up just once. 1.1% of the sample lies in the top ten.

Regarding this clone: Its specific antigen is unknown. Base qualities are not at hand, and no much larger clone is one base apart.

A distance of 9 bases separates the germline ends of V and J, which lose 0 bases and 3 bases respectively. There are 14 amino acids in the CDR3, from cysteine to phenylalanine inclusive. Kept here is only the CDR3 DNA, which spans 42 bases and is read in frame from base 1. The germline V gene (reference sequence) specifies SEHNR as CDR1 and FQNEAQ as CDR2. CD8 naive samples were CD45RO-negative cells positively selected for CCR7, giving a CD45RA+CCR7+ population that excluded TemRA cells. The donors were healthy, HIV-negative adults with no recently reported acute infections or vaccinations. Every donor was a Caucasian adult residing in Nashville, Tennessee, USA. Blood was collected by leukapheresis, and PBMCs were isolated by Ficoll-Histopaque density gradient centrifugation and then cryopreserved in liquid nitrogen vapor phase. Purity and quantity of every magnetically sorted T cell population were checked by analytical flow cytometry. From each sorted fraction, genomic DNA was isolated and quantified by UV absorbance on a Nanodrop 2000c.

The source of this sequence is a man between 18 and 29 years old in good health. Sequenced: naive CD8+ T cells sorted from blood. The cell subset or site label for this specimen denotes: CD45RA+CCR7+. The chain is assembled from TRBV7-9 and TRBJ2-7; the D gene remains uncertain. The nucleotide sequence reads as follows: TGTGCCAGCAGCTTAGCGATTGGCGGCTACGAGCAGTACTTC. Its protein product is CASSLAIGGYEQYF.